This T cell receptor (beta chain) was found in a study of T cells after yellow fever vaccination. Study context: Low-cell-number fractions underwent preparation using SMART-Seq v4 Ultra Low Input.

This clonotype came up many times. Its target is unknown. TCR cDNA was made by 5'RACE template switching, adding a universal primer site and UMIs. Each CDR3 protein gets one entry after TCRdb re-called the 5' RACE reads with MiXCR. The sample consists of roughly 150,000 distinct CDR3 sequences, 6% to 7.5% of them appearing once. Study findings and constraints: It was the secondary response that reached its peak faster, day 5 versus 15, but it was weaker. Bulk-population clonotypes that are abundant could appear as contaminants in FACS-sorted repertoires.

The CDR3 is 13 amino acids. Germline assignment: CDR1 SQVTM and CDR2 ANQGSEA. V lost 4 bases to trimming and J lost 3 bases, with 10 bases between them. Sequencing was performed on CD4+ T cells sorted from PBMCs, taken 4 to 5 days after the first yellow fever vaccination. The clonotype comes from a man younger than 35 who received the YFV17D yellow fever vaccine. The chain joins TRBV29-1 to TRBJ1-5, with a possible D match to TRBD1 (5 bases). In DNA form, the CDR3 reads TGCAGCGTTGCACCGGGACCCAATCAGCCCCAGCATTTT. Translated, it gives CSVAPGPNQPQHF.